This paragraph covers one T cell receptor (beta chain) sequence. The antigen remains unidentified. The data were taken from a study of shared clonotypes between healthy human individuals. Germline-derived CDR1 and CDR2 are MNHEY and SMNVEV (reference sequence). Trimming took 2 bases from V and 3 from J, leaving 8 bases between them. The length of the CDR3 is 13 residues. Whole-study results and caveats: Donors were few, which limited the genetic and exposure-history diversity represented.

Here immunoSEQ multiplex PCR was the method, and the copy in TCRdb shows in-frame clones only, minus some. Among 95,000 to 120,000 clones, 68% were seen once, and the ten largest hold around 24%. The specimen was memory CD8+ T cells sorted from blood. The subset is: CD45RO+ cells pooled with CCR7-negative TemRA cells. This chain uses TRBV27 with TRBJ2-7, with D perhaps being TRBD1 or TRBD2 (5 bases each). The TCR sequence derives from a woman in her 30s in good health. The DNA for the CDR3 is TGTGCCAGCAGTTTAATTGGGGGCTACGAGCAGTACTTC. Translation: CASSLIGGYEQYF.